Detailed here is one T cell receptor beta chain. Its antigen is unknown. No base qualities exist here, and no much larger clone lies one base off it. The collaborating institutions used their own protocols to collect whole blood in K2EDTA tubes. For TCRbeta analysis, collaborators shipped samples in one of three forms: frozen whole blood, isolated PBMCs, or DNA extracted from either of those sample types. The immunoSEQ Assay, a bias-controlled multiplex PCR, was used to amplify TCRbeta CDR3 regions from genomic DNA. As for the original processing: The number of nucleated cells in each sample was estimated from the amplification of reference gene primers within the assay. To quantify the absolute abundance of each unique TCRbeta CDR3 rearrangement, sequence reads were collapsed and filtered. Productive Simpson clonality was computed per sample as the square root of Simpson's diversity index over productive rearrangements. What TCRdb holds here is the immuneACCESS table cut down to in-frame rearrangements. Part of the clones is not present; checked against another copy, under half of the missing clones reflect an unresolved V gene, and the others are unexplained. The V and J calls and clone size are taken from that table; D and trimming were inferred from the DNA. A total of 140,000 to 150,000 clones appear in this sample, approximately 86% of them only once. The ten largest make up about 3.2% of the sample.

This entry belongs to a study of blood T cell repertoires in COVID-19 (dated by TCRdb to the early 2020s). Background for the entire study: Samples from collaborators originated in the United States, Italy and Spain and spanned both the acute and convalescent phases of COVID-19. The prospective study material was composed of cDNA or gDNA derived from T cells, B-cell-depleted T cells, or PBMCs. Subjects who had been exposed to COVID-19, were actively infected with it, or had recovered from it provided the deeply sampled blood TCRbeta repertoires that made up the dataset. The repertoires were made available in a free public database intended to serve as a resource for research on the immune response to SARS-CoV-2. The samples were drawn from two sources: the first 160 participants of the ongoing ImmuneRACE study, and 1,254 subjects contributed by 6 global collaborators. Nearly every sample came with metadata listing a de-identified subject ID, COVID-19 status, age in years and sex. Where available, HLA class I and class II types were obtained from metadata supplied by the sample provider rather than from assay-based typing. Broad study findings and their caveats: The quantity of clinical and demographic metadata differed by source and by participant and was supplied without curation.

The CDR3, cysteine through phenylalanine, is 12 amino acids long. CDR3 DNA only is kept here, 36 bases in frame from base 1. CDR1 WNHNN and CDR2 SYGVQD are derived from the germline V gene (reference sequence). V has 5 bases trimmed and J has 7 bases trimmed; junction bases matching no gene number 2. The material sequenced was peripheral blood. The chain is made from TRBV10-1 and TRBJ2-1; 7 nucleotides in the junction match TRBD2. This sequence was found in a woman in her thirties or forties with active or convalescent COVID-19. The DNA sequence is as follows: TGCGCCAGCAGTACGGGGGGAAATGAGCAGTTCTTC. This gives the protein CASSTGGNEQFF.